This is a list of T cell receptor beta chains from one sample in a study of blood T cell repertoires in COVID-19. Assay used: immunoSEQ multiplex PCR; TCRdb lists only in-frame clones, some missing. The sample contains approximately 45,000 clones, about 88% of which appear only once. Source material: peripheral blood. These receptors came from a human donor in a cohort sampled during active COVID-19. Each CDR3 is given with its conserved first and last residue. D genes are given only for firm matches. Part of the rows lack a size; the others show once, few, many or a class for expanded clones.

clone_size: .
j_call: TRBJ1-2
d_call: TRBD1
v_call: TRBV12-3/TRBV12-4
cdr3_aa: CASSPGQGYGYTF
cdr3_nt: TGTGCCAGCAGTCCGGGACAGGGATATGGCTACACCTTC

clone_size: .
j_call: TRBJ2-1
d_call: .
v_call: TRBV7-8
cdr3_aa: CASSLALADNEQFF
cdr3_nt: TGTGCCAGCAGCTTAGCGTTAGCGGACAATGAGCAGTTCTTC

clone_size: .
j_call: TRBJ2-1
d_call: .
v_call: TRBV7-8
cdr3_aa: CASSFPLGLGEQFF
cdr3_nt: TGTGCCAGCAGCTTCCCACTAGGGTTGGGTGAGCAGTTCTTC

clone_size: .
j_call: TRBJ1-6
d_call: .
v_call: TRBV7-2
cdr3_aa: CASSLGSPDNSPLHF
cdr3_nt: TGTGCCAGCAGCTTAGGGTCCCCAGATAATTCACCCCTCCACTTT

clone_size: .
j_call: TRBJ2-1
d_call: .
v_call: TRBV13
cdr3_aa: CASSLVRPDLHNEQFF
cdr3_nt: TGTGCCAGCAGCTTAGTGCGGCCCGATCTGCACAATGAGCAGTTCTTC

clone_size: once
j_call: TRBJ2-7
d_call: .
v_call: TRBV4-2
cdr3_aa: CASSQGTTASYEQYF
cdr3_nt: TGTGCCAGCAGCCAGGGTACGACAGCCTCCTACGAGCAGTACTTC

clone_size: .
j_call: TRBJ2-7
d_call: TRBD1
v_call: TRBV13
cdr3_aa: CASSLGDRGLGEQYF
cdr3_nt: TGTGCCAGCAGCTTGGGAGACAGGGGGCTGGGAGAGCAGTACTTC

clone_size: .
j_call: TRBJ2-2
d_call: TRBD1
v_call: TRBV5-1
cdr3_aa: CASSLEQGAIGELFF
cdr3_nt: TGCGCCAGCAGCTTGGAACAGGGGGCAATCGGGGAGCTGTTTTTT

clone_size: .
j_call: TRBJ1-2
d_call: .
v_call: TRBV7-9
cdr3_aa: CASSLAGVNYGYTF
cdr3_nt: TGTGCCAGCAGCTTAGCCGGGGTTAACTATGGCTACACCTTC

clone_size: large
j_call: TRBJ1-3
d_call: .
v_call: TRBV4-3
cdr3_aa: CASSQDLSSAGNTIYF
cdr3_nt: TGCGCCAGCAGCCAAGATCTAAGCAGCGCTGGAAACACCATATATTTT

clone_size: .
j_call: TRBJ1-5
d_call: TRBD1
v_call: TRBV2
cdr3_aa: CASSGTGGLEPQHF
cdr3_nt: TGTGCCAGTTCCGGGACAGGGGGTCTAGAGCCCCAGCATTTT

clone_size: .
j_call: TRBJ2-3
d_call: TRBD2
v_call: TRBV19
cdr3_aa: CASSAPIGRGDTQYF
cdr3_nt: TGTGCCAGTAGTGCCCCAATTGGGAGGGGAGATACGCAGTATTTT

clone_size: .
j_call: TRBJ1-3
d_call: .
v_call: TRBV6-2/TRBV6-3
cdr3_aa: CASSYADLWSSGNTIYF
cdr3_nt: TGTGCCAGCAGTTATGCCGACCTTTGGAGCTCTGGAAACACCATATATTTT

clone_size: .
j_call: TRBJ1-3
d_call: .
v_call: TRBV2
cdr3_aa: CARSRDNGNTIYF
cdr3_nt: TGTGCCCGCTCCCGGGACAACGGAAACACCATATATTTT

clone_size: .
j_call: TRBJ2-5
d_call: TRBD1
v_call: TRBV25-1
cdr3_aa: CANSEYDRGGETQYF
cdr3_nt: TGTGCCAACAGTGAATATGACAGGGGTGGAGAGACCCAGTACTTC